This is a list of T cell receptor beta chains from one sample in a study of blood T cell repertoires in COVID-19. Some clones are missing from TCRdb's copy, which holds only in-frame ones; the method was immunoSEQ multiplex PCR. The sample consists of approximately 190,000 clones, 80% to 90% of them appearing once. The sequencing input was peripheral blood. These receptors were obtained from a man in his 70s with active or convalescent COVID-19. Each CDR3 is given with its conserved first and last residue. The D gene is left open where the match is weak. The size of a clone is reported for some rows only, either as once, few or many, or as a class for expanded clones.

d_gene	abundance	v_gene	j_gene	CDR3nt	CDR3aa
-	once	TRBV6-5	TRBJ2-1	TGTGCCAGCAGGCTAGTAGCGGCACTCAATGAGCAGTTCTTC	CASRLVAALNEQFF
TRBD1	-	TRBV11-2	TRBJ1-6	TGTGCCAGCAGCTTAGGGACAGGGATTTCACCCCTCCACTTT	CASSLGTGISPLHF
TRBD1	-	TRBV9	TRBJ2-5	TGTGCCAGCAGCGTAGCCTGGGACAGGGTAGAGACCCAGTACTTC	CASSVAWDRVETQYF
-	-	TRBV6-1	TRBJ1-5	TGTGCCAGCAGTGAATTGGGGGGGCCGTATAGCAATCAGCCCCAGCATTTT	CASSELGGPYSNQPQHF
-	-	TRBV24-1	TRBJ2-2	TGTGCCACCAGTGATTTCGTGGCTAGCGACCACACCGGGGAGCTGTTTTTT	CATSDFVASDHTGELFF
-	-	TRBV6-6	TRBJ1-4	TGTGCCAGCAGAAAGGGAGGACGTGCGGCTAATGAAAAACTGTTTTTT	CASRKGGRAANEKLFF
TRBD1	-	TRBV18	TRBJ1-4	TGTGCCAGCTCCCCCCGAAGGGGGCTGGCTAATGAAAAACTGTTTTTT	CASSPRRGLANEKLFF
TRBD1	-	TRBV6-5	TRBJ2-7	TGTGCCAGCAGTTACGGCGGACAGGACAGCTCCTACGAGCAGTACTTC	CASSYGGQDSSYEQYF
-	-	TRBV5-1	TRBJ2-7	TGCGCCAGCAGCTTGGAGGGGGTTTACGAGCAGTACTTC	CASSLEGVYEQYF
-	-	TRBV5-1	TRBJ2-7	TGCGCCAGCAGCTTGGGGGCAGCGGGCCCGAGCTCCTACGAGCAGTACTTC	CASSLGAAGPSSYEQYF
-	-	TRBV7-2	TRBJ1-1	TGTGCCAGCAGCTTTAAGGGTTCAACAGGGGCTTTCTTT	CASSFKGSTGAFF
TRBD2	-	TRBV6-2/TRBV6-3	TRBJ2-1	TGTGCCAGCAGTGCAACTAGCGGGAGGGCCTCTCGCAATGAGCAGTTCTTC	CASSATSGRASRNEQFF
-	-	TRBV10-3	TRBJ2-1	TGTGCCATCAGTGGGTCAGGGAGTGGAGAAATTGAGCAGTTCTTC	CAISGSGSGEIEQFF
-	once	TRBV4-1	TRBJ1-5	TGCGCCAGCAGCCAAGATGGAGGGGTTGATCAGCCCCAGCATTTT	CASSQDGGVDQPQHF
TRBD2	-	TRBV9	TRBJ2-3	TGTGCCAGCAGCGTAGGCCTAGCGGGGCCACTAAATACGCAGTATTTT	CASSVGLAGPLNTQYF
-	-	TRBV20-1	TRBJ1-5	TGCAGTGCTAGTGTGAGTTATAGCAATCAGCCCCAGCATTTT	CSASVSYSNQPQHF
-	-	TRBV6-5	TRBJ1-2	TGTGCCAGCAGCTATCAGGGAATAGATGGCTATGGCTACACCTTC	CASSYQGIDGYGYTF
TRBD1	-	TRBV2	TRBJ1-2	TGTGCCAGCAGTGTAAGACAGGGAGGCAACTATGGCTACACCTTC	CASSVRQGGNYGYTF
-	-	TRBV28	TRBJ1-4	TGTGCCAGCAGGTATTCTGAAAAACTGTTTTTT	CASRYSEKLFF
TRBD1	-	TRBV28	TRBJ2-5	TGTGCCAGCAGCGCGAGGGGGCTGGAGACCCAGTACTTC	CASSARGLETQYF
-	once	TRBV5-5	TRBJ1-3	TGTGCCAGCAGCTTGACAGGGCGAACTACTGGAAACACCATATATTTT	CASSLTGRTTGNTIYF
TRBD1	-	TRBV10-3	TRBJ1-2	TGTGCCATCGCCGGGACAGGGCTTGGCTACACCTTC	CAIAGTGLGYTF
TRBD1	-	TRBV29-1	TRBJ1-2	TGCAGCGTTGGGGACAGGAGGAACTATGGCTACACCTTC	CSVGDRRNYGYTF
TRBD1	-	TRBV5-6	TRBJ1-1	TGTGCCAGCAGCACTTGGACAGGGAAAAGCACTGAAGCTTTCTTT	CASSTWTGKSTEAFF
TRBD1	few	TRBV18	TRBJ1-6	TGTGCCAGCTCACCTGCCAGTGGACAGGGACGCTCCTATAATTCACCCCTCCACTTT	CASSPASGQGRSYNSPLHF
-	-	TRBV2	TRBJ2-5	TGTGCCAGCAGGGCAGGGGACAACTTCCAAGAGACCCAGTACTTC	CASRAGDNFQETQYF
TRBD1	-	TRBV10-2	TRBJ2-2	TGCGCCAGGAGACAGGGGTCGGGCACCGGGGAGCTGTTTTTT	CARRQGSGTGELFF
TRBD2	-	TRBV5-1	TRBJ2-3	TGCGCCAGCAGCGCCACCGGGACTAGCGCCGCCACCACAGATACGCAGTATTTT	CASSATGTSAATTDTQYF
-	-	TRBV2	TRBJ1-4	TGTGCCAGCAGTGGTTCAGGGCTACAGGAAAAACTGTTTTTT	CASSGSGLQEKLFF
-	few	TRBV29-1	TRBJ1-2	TGCAGCGTTGAAGGCCCCACTCGGGGAGGCTACACCTTC	CSVEGPTRGGYTF
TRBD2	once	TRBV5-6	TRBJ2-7	TGTGCCAGCAGCTTTGAACGGGGGGGCGCCTACGAGCAGTACTTC	CASSFERGGAYEQYF
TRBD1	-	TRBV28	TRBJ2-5	TGTGCCACGGGACAGGGGGCTTCAGAGACCCAGTACTTC	CATGQGASETQYF
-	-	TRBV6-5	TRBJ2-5	TGTGCCAGCAGTTACCAATTATCGACATCCCAAGAGACCCAGTACTTC	CASSYQLSTSQETQYF
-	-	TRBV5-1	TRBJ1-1	TGCGCCAGCAGCTTGGATGGGGCTAGTGAAGCTTTCTTT	CASSLDGASEAFF
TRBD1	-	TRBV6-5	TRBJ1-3	TGTGCCAGCAGACGGGACAGGGCGGCTGGAAACACCATATATTTT	CASRRDRAAGNTIYF
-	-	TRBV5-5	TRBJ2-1	TGTGCCAGCAGCTTGTATCTGCAGACACCCCTTTACAATGAGCAGTTCTTC	CASSLYLQTPLYNEQFF
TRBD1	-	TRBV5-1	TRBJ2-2	TGCGCCAGCAGCGGGGACAGGGGGACCGGGGAGCTGTTTTTT	CASSGDRGTGELFF
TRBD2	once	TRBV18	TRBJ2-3	TGTGCCAGCTCACCTAGCGGGAGTCCCGCAGATACGCAGTATTTT	CASSPSGSPADTQYF
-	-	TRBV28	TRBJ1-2	TGTGCCAGCAGTTTGGCCAGTATGAAATCTGGCTACACCTTC	CASSLASMKSGYTF
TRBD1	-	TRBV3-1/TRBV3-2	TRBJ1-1	TGTGCCAGCAGCCGCACAGGGGTAGGTGACACTGAAGCTTTCTTT	CASSRTGVGDTEAFF
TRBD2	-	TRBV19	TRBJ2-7	TGTGCCAGTAGTCCCTGGGGACTAGCGGGCATCTCCTACGAGCAGTACTTC	CASSPWGLAGISYEQYF
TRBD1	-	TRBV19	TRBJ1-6	TGTGCCAGTACCAGCGGACAGGGGTATAATTCACCCCTCCACTTT	CASTSGQGYNSPLHF
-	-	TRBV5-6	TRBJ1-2	TGTGCCAGCAGCCCCGGGATTACTAACTATGGCTACACCTTC	CASSPGITNYGYTF
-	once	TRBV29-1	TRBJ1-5	TGCAGCGTTGTATTGGGATCAGGGCGGAATCAGCCCCAGCATTTT	CSVVLGSGRNQPQHF
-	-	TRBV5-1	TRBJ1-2	TGCGCCAGCAGCGCCTCCATAGTTTTGCCCCCATCGCGATATGGCTACACCTTC	CASSASIVLPPSRYGYTF